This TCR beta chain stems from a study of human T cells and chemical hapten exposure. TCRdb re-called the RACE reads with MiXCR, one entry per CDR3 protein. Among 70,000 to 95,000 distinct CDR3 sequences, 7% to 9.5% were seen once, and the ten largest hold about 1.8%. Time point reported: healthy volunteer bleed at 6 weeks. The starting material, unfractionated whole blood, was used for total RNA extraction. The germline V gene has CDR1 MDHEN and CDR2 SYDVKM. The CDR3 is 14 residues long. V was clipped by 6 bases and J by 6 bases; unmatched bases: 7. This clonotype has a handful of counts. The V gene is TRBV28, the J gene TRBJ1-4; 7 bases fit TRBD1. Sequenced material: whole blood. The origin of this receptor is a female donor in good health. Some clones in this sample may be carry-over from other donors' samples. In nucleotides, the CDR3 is TGTGCCAGCAGGAACCAGGGGGACGATGAAAAACTGTTTTTT. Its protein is CASRNQGDDEKLFF.